These 9 T cell receptor beta chains were all obtained from the same sample, sequenced in a study of T cells in Graves' hyperthyroidism and ophthalmopathy. The TCR beta CDR3 regions underwent amplification using RNA transcripts as the source. The HTBI primer set was used in a first-round RT-PCR of the TCR CDR3. TCRdb processed the multiplex PCR reads anew with MiXCR; each CDR3 protein has one entry. Of more than 650,000 distinct CDR3 sequences in the sample, 13% to 15% were seen once. The specimen sequenced was blood. These receptors all come from a woman between 18 and 29 years old with Graves' hyperthyroidism.

This clonotype was observed many times. The V gene is TRBV9, the J gene TRBJ2-7; TRBD1 is a possible D gene (5 bases). CDR1 is SGDLS and CDR2 is YYNGEE in the germline V gene. The V end lost 1 base, the J end lost 3 bases, and 20 bases lay between the germline ends. The CDR3 loop spans 17 amino acids. CDR3 in amino acids: CASSVLGQPPGFYEQYF. CDR3 sequence (DNA): TGTGCCAGCAGCGTACTCGGACAACCTCCTGGGTTCTACGAGCAGTACTTC.

This clonotype was seen a few times. V usage is TRBV20-1 and J usage is TRBJ2-7; the match to TRBD2 covers 7 bases. The CDR3 length is 12 residues. Germline CDR1 DFQATT, CDR2 SNEGSKA (reference sequence). V gave up 3 bases and J gave up 4 bases; unmatched junction bases: 3. The chain's CDR3 is CSARWGGYEQYF. CDR3 coding DNA: TGCAGTGCTAGGTGGGGAGGGTACGAGCAGTACTTC.

The rearrangement links TRBV12-3 or TRBV12-4 to TRBJ2-3; TRBD2 might be the D (6 bases). The V end lost 4 bases, the J end lost 2 bases, and 16 bases lay between the germline ends. The CDR3 spans 16 residues. The CDR3, as DNA: TGTGCCAGCAGTTCCCGACTAGACCCAGACACAGATACGCAGTATTTT. It is translated as CASSSRLDPDTDTQYF.

This clonotype was counted at least ten times. V and J are TRBV2 and TRBJ1-3; D might be TRBD1 (6 bases). The V gene's germline CDR1 is SNHLY and CDR2 FYNNEI. V lost 7 bases and J lost 0, with 16 bases in between. CDR3 length: 16 residues. Here the CDR3 DNA reads TGTGCCAGCATCCCTCGGGGGCCAAGCTCTGGAAACACCATATATTTT. Protein sequence: CASIPRGPSSGNTIYF.

This clonotype was seen a handful of times. J is TRBJ1-5 and V is TRBV12-3 or TRBV12-4; 7 nucleotides match TRBD1. V shed 5 bases, J shed 9 bases, and the junction held 7 bases outside the gene matches. The CDR3 consists of 13 residues. This chain's CDR3 is CASSPNRGRPQHF. The CDR3 DNA reads TGTGCCAGCAGTCCTAACAGGGGCAGGCCCCAGCATTTT.

The chain recombines TRBV11-2 with TRBJ2-3; 16 bases align to TRBD2. Per germline, CDR1 SGHAT and CDR2 FQNNGV. There are 19 residues in the CDR3. The CDR3 protein is CVSSAPSGLAGGLADTQYF. The CDR3 DNA reads as TGTGTCAGTAGCGCCCCCTCGGGACTAGCGGGAGGGCTGGCGGATACGCAGTATTTT.

This clonotype was seen ten or more times. The CDR3 region has the DNA TGTGCCTGGAGTGAGGGGCCGGGCACTGAAGCTTTCTTT. Residues: CAWSEGPGTEAFF. The chain combines TRBV30 with TRBJ1-1, with D perhaps matching TRBD1 (5 bases). Germline lookup yields CDR1 GTSNPN and CDR2 SVGIG (reference sequence). Trimming pared 1 base from V and 4 bases from J, leaving 10 bases between. The CDR3 covers 13 residues.

V gene TRBV27 combines with J gene TRBJ1-1; 8 bases line up with TRBD1. In germline, CDR1 is MNHEY, CDR2 SMNVEV (reference sequence). The ends lost 6 bases at V and 5 bases at J; junction bases unmatched: 11. CDR3 length: 15 residues. The CDR3 region has the DNA TGTGCCAGCAGCGCCTTAACAGGGGGAGGTACTGAAGCTTTCTTT. This encodes CASSALTGGGTEAFF.

This clonotype has at least ten counts. The chain combines TRBV7-3 with TRBJ2-7; no clear D. This CDR3 comprises 16 residues. Germline loops: CDR1 SGHTA, CDR2 FQGTGA. V gave up 2 bases and J gave up 3 bases, with 17 bases separating them. The CDR3 DNA reads as TGTGCCAGCAGCTTAGATATAACCCCCCGTAGCTACGAGCAGTACTTC. It encodes CASSLDITPRSYEQYF.